What follows describes a single TCR beta chain. Its antigen remains unidentified. This sample stems from a study of blood T cells in healthy people across ages. Study outcomes and limitations: Without sorted subsets, naive and antigen-experienced compartments could not be conclusively compared.

In germline, CDR1 is SEHNR, CDR2 FQNEAQ (reference sequence). V lost 5 bases to trimming and J lost 6 bases; unmatched junction nucleotides: 9. CDR3 length equals 15 residues. Primers used in a second PCR of about 6 to 11 cycles were a sample-barcoded 5' primer and a J-beta primer mix. TCRdb called the 5' RACE reads again in MiXCR, with one record for every CDR3 protein. The top ten hold roughly 23% of the sample, which has around 900,000 distinct CDR3 sequences, 45% to 60% seen once. The origin of this receptor is a woman aged 55 to 70 in good health. The rearrangement uses TRBV7-9 and TRBJ2-1, with 8 bases identical to TRBD1. The specimen was blood. For the CDR3, the DNA is TGTGCCAGCAGCCGCCCAGGACAGGGCTCCAATGAGCAGTTCTTC. This translates into CASSRPGQGSNEQFF.